The 10 T cell receptor beta chains reported below all come from one sample, sequenced in a study of molecular identifiers for immune sequencing clone quantification. TCRdb independently ran MiXCR on the PCR reads; one entry per CDR3 protein. The sample has about 320,000 distinct CDR3 sequences; about 20% are singletons. The sample taken for sequencing was naive CD8+ T cells from blood, with Jurkat cell RNA spiked in. The subset here: FACS-sorted CD8+CD4-CCR7+CD45RA+ naive T cells. These receptors originate from a human donor in good health. Some libraries in this study had Jurkat cell RNA spiked in.

Comments on this clonotype: A much larger clone differs from this one at a single base, so this may be a read error. The gene calls are TRBV27 and TRBJ1-1, with TRBD1 matching 7 bases. This CDR3 region has 15 residues. Looked up from germline, CDR1 is MNHEY and CDR2 is SMNVEV (reference sequence). The J segment lost 7 bases and the V segment lost 0 bases, leaving 8 bases of the junction unmatched. The CDR3 here is CASSLSAGGDIEAFF. The CDR3 DNA follows: TGTGCCAGCAGTTTATCGGCAGGGGGAGACATTGAAGCTTTCTTT.

The table lists this clonotype with a few counts. The rearrangement joins TRBV29-1 to TRBJ1-1; 10 nucleotides agree with TRBD1. The CDR3 covers 16 residues. Trimming removed 4 bases from V and 6 bases from J; junction bases left unmatched: 14. Germline CDR1 reads SQVTM; CDR2 reads ANQGSEA. The CDR3 protein is CSVVLPGTGASSEAFF. The CDR3 nucleotides read TGCAGCGTTGTATTGCCAGGGACAGGGGCGAGCTCTGAAGCTTTCTTT. Full variable domain (remainder filled in from reference TRBV29-1 and TRBJ1-1): SAVISQKPSRDICQRGTSLTIQCQVDSQVTMMFWYRQQPGQSLTLIATANQGSEATYESGFVIDKFPISRPNLTFSTLTVSNMSPEDSSIYLCSVVLPGTGASSEAFFGQGTRLTVV.

Points on this clonotype: This may be a read error, as it is one base from a much larger clone. The chain recombines TRBV20-1 with TRBJ2-1; D may be TRBD1 (5 bases). Trimming took 6 bases from V and 6 from J, leaving 12 bases between them. The germline CDR1 and CDR2 sequences are DFQATT and SNEGSKA (reference sequence). The CDR3 is 12 residues long. DNA for the CDR3: TGCAGTGCCTGGGGCAGGTTCAATGAGCAGTTCTTC. It is translated as CSAWGRFNEQFF.

A remark on this clonotype: The CDR3 end shows no conserved phenylalanine or tryptophan, and so a read error is likely. The chain employs TRBV3-1 and TRBJ2-7; 10 positions agree with TRBD1. Per germline, CDR1 LGHDT and CDR2 YNNKEL (reference sequence). Trimming removed 3 bases from V and 4 bases from J; junction bases left unmatched: 3. The CDR3 has 14 amino acids. In DNA form, the CDR3 reads TGTGCCAGCAGCCATGGGACAGGGGTTTACGAGCAGTACCTC. It specifies CASSHGTGVYEQYL.

This clonotype was observed many times. The chain is built from TRBV9 and TRBJ2-7; D is ambiguous. Germline V lookup: CDR1 SGDLS, CDR2 YYNGEE. The CDR3 runs to 14 residues. Trimming cost V 0 bases and J 2 bases, with 9 bases left between them. For the CDR3, the DNA is TGTGCCAGCAGCGTAGCTGGGAACCCCTACGAGCAGTACTTC. Translated: CASSVAGNPYEQYF.

The table lists this clonotype with many counts. V usage is TRBV2 and J usage is TRBJ2-3; TRBD2 agrees at 11 bases. With V trimmed by 2 bases and J by 2 bases, 15 bases remained unmatched. The CDR3 contains 20 residues. Germline V gene sequence: CDR1 SNHLY, CDR2 FYNNEI. The CDR3 spells CASSEPSRKLAGEHTDTQYF. CDR3 coding DNA: TGTGCCAGCAGTGAACCCAGCAGGAAACTAGCGGGGGAACACACAGATACGCAGTATTTT.

To note about this clonotype: A read error is possible here, since a much larger clone lies one base away. The V gene is TRBV6-6, the J gene TRBJ1-5; 7 positions agree with TRBD1. Trimming took 11 bases from V and 0 from J; bases not matched to a gene: 10. The CDR3 covers 15 residues. Germline loops: CDR1 MNHNY, CDR2 SVGAGI (reference sequence). CDR3 nucleotides: TGTGCCGGCACCTTGAACAGGGGTAGCAATCAGCCCCAGCATTTT. It encodes CAGTLNRGSNQPQHF.

There are many counts of this clonotype. The chain recombines TRBV5-1 with TRBJ2-7; D is uncertain. The germline CDR1 and CDR2 sequences are SGHRS and YFSETQ. The CDR3 is 13 residues long. The V end lost 1 base, the J end lost 3 bases, and 8 bases lay between the germline ends. CDR3 in amino acids: CASSLRPVYEQYF. For the CDR3, the DNA is TGCGCCAGCAGCTTGAGGCCCGTCTACGAGCAGTACTTC.

This clonotype was seen more than once but under ten times. The J gene is TRBJ2-3, the V gene TRBV3-1; D gene uncertain. CDR1 is LGHDT, CDR2 YNNKEL, per germline (reference sequence). Trimming removed 4 bases at V and 6 bases at J, with 8 bases between. The CDR3 is made up of 12 amino acids. The CDR3 reads CASSPPDDTQYF. The CDR3 region has the DNA TGTGCCAGCAGCCCCCCCGACGATACGCAGTATTTT.

Regarding this clonotype: This CDR3 is missing its conserved last phenylalanine or tryptophan, likely due to a read error. The gene calls are TRBV5-3 and TRBJ2-7; D gene uncertain. TRBV5-3 is filed as an ORF, its function uncertain. Trimming shortened V by 8 bases and J by 1 base, and 19 bases separated the two germline ends. This CDR3 spans 15 amino acids. CDR3 bases: TGTGCCAGCAGCCCAGCCTCGGTGGGTTCCTACGAGCAGTACCTC. Its translation: CASSPASVGSYEQYL.